This T cell receptor (beta chain) was captured by sequencing in a study of blood T cell repertoires in COVID-19. Study at large: Donors in the United States, Italy and Spain gave samples during acute or convalescent COVID-19. PBMCs, B-cell-depleted T cells, or T cells provided the cDNA or gDNA that made up the material.

As concerns this clone: The same CDR3 arises from other DNA sequences in this sample as well.

In the original workflow: Amplification of reference gene primers provided the estimated nucleated cell counts. Here immunoSEQ multiplex PCR was the method, and the copy in TCRdb shows in-frame clones only, minus some. V and J calls and clone size are those listed in that table; D and trimming were worked out from the DNA. The sample yields approximately 250,000 clones, 80% to 85% seen once. The V and J ends lost 5 bases and 2 bases respectively, with 9 bases between them. The V gene's germline CDR1 is KGHSH and CDR2 LQKENI. CDR3 length: 13 residues. The TCR was taken from a man aged 60-69 years with acute or convalescent COVID-19. The rearrangement links TRBV18 to TRBJ2-5; no reliable D call. The sample taken for sequencing was peripheral blood. Here the CDR3 reads CASSGTEQETQYF. Here the CDR3 DNA reads TGTGCCAGCTCAGGTACAGAACAAGAGACCCAGTACTTC.